Listed here are 23 T cell receptor beta chains from one sample, sequenced in a study of cytomegalovirus exposure and HLA in healthy donors. The PCR had 60 Vbeta and 13 Jbeta primers. Sequencing was performed with immunoSEQ multiplex PCR; in TCRdb, only in-frame clones are kept and a portion is missing. The sample includes around 180,000 clones, 84% seen only once; the top ten take 4.5% to 5.5%. The sequenced material came from PBMCs. These receptors originate from a girl between 10 and 17 years old in good health and CMV-seropositive.

In its sample, this clone was seen a few times. V is TRBV30 and J is TRBJ1-2; D is unclear. Trimming pared 0 bases from V and 1 base from J, leaving 9 bases between. The CDR3 loop spans 14 amino acids. In germline, CDR1 is GTSNPN, CDR2 SVGIG (reference sequence). CDR3 in DNA: TGTGCCTGGAGTGTTCGGGGAGTTAACTATGGCTACACCTTC. It encodes CAWSVRGVNYGYTF.

The V and J genes are TRBV4-1 and TRBJ2-7, with D tentatively TRBD2 (6 bases). Trimming removed 0 bases from V and 9 bases from J, with 9 bases in between. Looked up from germline, CDR1 is MGHRA and CDR2 is YSYEKL. The CDR3 spans 12 residues. The CDR3 reads CASSQEPGVQYF. DNA for the CDR3: TGCGCCAGCAGCCAAGAACCGGGGGTGCAGTACTTC.

The V call is TRBV5-4, the J call TRBJ1-2; 7 bases are shared with TRBD1. The CDR3 contains 13 residues. The germline V gene encodes CDR1 SGHNT and CDR2 YYREEE (reference sequence). Trimming at V came to 4 bases and at J to 0 bases, leaving 0 bases not matched to a gene. This CDR3 is CASSGTANYGYTF. The CDR3 bases are TGTGCCAGCAGCGGGACAGCTAACTATGGCTACACCTTC.

V gene TRBV30 combines with J gene TRBJ1-2, with unresolved D. The ends were cut back, 0 bases at V and 2 bases at J, with 10 bases in the middle. Per the germline V gene, CDR1 is GTSNPN and CDR2 is SVGIG (reference sequence). The CDR3 is 14 amino acids. CDR3 sequence: CAWSVGGVNYGYTF. The DNA of the CDR3 is TGTGCCTGGAGTGTCGGCGGGGTGAACTATGGCTACACCTTC. The entire variable domain, with the rest obtained from reference TRBV30 and TRBJ1-2, is as follows: SQTIHQWPATLVQPVGSPLSLECTVEGTSNPNLYWYRQAAGRGLQLLFYSVGIGQISSEVPQNLSASRPQDRQFILSSKKLLLSDSGFYLCAWSVGGVNYGYTFGSGTRLTVV.

This rearrangement joins TRBV4-1 to TRBJ2-5; 7 nucleotides match TRBD1. The V gene's germline CDR1 is MGHRA and CDR2 YSYEKL. This CDR3 has 18 amino acids. Unmatched junction bases numbered 14, after V lost 4 bases and J lost 0 bases. The CDR3 protein is CASSLKSLTGPYQETQYF. CDR3 DNA: TGCGCCAGCAGCCTCAAATCTTTGACAGGGCCGTACCAAGAGACCCAGTACTTC.

Remarks on this clone: The junction does not match germline at one end; this may be a read error. Other nucleotide sequences from this sample produce the same CDR3. CDR3 bases: TGTGCCAGCAGTTTGGCGACAGGTAACACTGAAGCCTTCTTT. It yields the protein CASSLATGNTEAFF. The chain has TRBV28 and TRBJ1-1; a weak D match, TRBD1 (6 bases). Germline CDR1 and CDR2: MDHEN and SYDVKM. The CDR3 runs to 14 residues. Filled out from reference TRBV28 and TRBJ1-1, the complete variable domain reads DVKVTQSSRYLVKRTGEKVFLECVQDMDHENMFWYRQDPGLGLRLIYFSYDVKMKEKGDIPEGYSVSREKKERFSLILESASTNQTSMYLCASSLATGNTEAFFGQGTRLTVV.

The J gene is TRBJ2-7, the V gene TRBV7-9; D perhaps matches TRBD2 (5 bases). V was trimmed by 3 bases and J by 4 bases, leaving 10 bases between them. This CDR3 has 13 residues. Germline V gives CDR1 SEHNR, CDR2 FQNEAQ (reference sequence). CDR3 protein: CASSFFEGYEQYF. CDR3 DNA: TGTGCCAGCAGCTTCTTCGAGGGTTACGAGCAGTACTTC.

V and J are TRBV6-1 and TRBJ1-6; a weak D match, TRBD1 (6 bases). The CDR3 is 15 amino acids. Trimming took off 6 bases at V and 0 bases at J, with 9 bases between the two ends. From germline, CDR1 is MNHNS and CDR2 SASEGT. CDR3 sequence: CASREDSSYNSPLHF. In DNA form, the CDR3 reads TGTGCCAGCAGGGAGGACAGCTCCTATAATTCACCCCTCCACTTT.

The rearrangement joins TRBV9 to TRBJ1-2, with no clear D. V was trimmed by 3 bases and J by 1 base, leaving 7 bases between them. The CDR3 spans 13 residues. CDR1 and CDR2 (germline): SGDLS, YYNGEE. CDR3 protein: CASSETDNYGYTF. CDR3 DNA: TGTGCCAGCAGCGAAACAGATAACTATGGCTACACCTTC. The variable domain in full, with the rest retrieved from reference TRBV9 and TRBJ1-2, is DSGVTQTPKHLITATGQRVTLRCSPRSGDLSVYWYQQSLDQGLQFLIQYYNGEERAKGNILERFSAQQFPDLHSELNLSSLELGDSALYFCASSETDNYGYTFGSGTRLTVV.

V gene TRBV10-1 combines with J gene TRBJ1-1; perhaps TRBD1 as D (5 bases). CDR3 length: 15 residues. The ends were cut back, 4 bases at V and 4 bases at J, with 16 bases in the middle. CDR1 is WNHNN, CDR2 SYGVQD, per germline (reference sequence). The CDR3 DNA reads TGCGCCAGCAGTGCGACGCGACAGAAGAGCACTGAAGCTTTCTTT. Translated, it gives CASSATRQKSTEAFF.

This clone was detected once. The V call is TRBV6-1, the J call TRBJ1-2, with D tentatively TRBD1 (5 bases). CDR1 is MNHNS, CDR2 SASEGT, per germline. V lost 8 bases and J 3 bases, leaving 13 bases between the germline ends. The CDR3 consists of 13 residues. CDR3 nucleotides: TGTGCCAGCGGGGGGGGGAGACACTATGGCTACACCTTC. It encodes CASGGGRHYGYTF.

The chain combines TRBV18 with TRBJ1-3; weak D call: TRBD1 (6 bases). The V gene's germline CDR1 is KGHSH and CDR2 LQKENI. Between the trimmed V and J ends, which lost 4 bases and 0 bases, there was a span of 16 bases. CDR3 length: 17 residues. The CDR3 is CASSLGFSGDSGNTIYF. The CDR3 region has the DNA TGTGCCAGCTCACTGGGGTTTTCAGGGGACTCTGGAAACACCATATATTTT. Supplemented by reference TRBV18 and TRBJ1-3, the full variable domain reads NAGVMQNPRHLVRRRGQEARLRCSPMKGHSHVYWYRQLPEEGLKFMVYLQKENIIDESGMPKERFSAEFPKEGPSILRIQQVVRGDSAAYFCASSLGFSGDSGNTIYFGEGSWLTVV.

The gene calls are TRBV9 and TRBJ2-7; no reliable D call. Per the germline V gene, CDR1 is SGDLS and CDR2 is YYNGEE. The CDR3 consists of 13 residues. V was trimmed by 0 bases and J by 1 base, leaving 5 bases between them. CDR3: CASSVASSYEQYF. CDR3 coding DNA: TGTGCCAGCAGCGTAGCCAGTTCCTACGAGCAGTACTTC.

The chain has TRBV19 and TRBJ1-5, with D tentatively TRBD1 (6 bases). V was clipped by 5 bases and J by 6 bases, with 20 bases between them. CDR1 is LNHDA and CDR2 is SQIVND in the germline V gene (reference sequence). The CDR3 has 16 amino acids. CDR3 loop: CASSQPQGRSGQPQHF. The CDR3, as DNA: TGTGCCAGTAGTCAACCACAGGGACGCTCGGGTCAGCCCCAGCATTTT.

This rearrangement joins TRBV5-1 to TRBJ2-7; D might be TRBD1 (6 bases). Trimming left V 0 bases short and J 1 base short, with 11 bases between. Germline V lookup: CDR1 SGHRS, CDR2 YFSETQ. The CDR3 consists of 15 residues. CDR3 DNA sequence: TGCGCCAGCAGCTTGGCCACAGGGCGTTCCTACGAGCAGTACTTC. Protein sequence: CASSLATGRSYEQYF.

This clone was recorded once. The J gene is TRBJ1-2, the V gene TRBV10-1; maybe TRBD1 (5 bases). This CDR3 has 13 residues. Germline-derived CDR1 and CDR2 are WNHNN and SYGVQD (reference sequence). V lost 6 bases and J 5 bases, leaving 13 bases between the germline ends. The CDR3 loop is CASSRARAYGYTF. The CDR3 region has the DNA TGCGCCAGCAGCAGGGCCCGGGCGTATGGCTACACCTTC.

The rearrangement uses TRBV4-1 and TRBJ1-4; 7 bases map to TRBD1. Germline CDR1 reads MGHRA; CDR2 reads YSYEKL. V trimming: 0 bases; J trimming: 11 bases; junction bases outside the gene matches: 9. CDR3 length: 15 amino acids. This CDR3 is CASSQDSTGSGKLFF. The CDR3 nucleotides read TGCGCCAGCAGCCAAGATTCGACAGGGAGCGGTAAACTGTTTTTT.

This clone was seen only a few times. The V call is TRBV6-1, the J call TRBJ1-2, with 7 bases identical to TRBD1. Germline V gene lookup returns CDR1 MNHNS and CDR2 SASEGT. J lost 5 bases, V lost 3 bases, and 12 bases had no gene match. CDR3 length: 16 amino acids. CDR3 nucleotide sequence: TGTGCCAGCAGTGATAGGGCCAAGGGGGCGGTTTATGGCTACACCTTC. It specifies CASSDRAKGAVYGYTF.

This clone has more than one count but fewer than ten. This chain joins TRBV5-1 and TRBJ1-2, with D possibly TRBD1 on 5 matching bases. The germline V gene encodes CDR1 SGHRS and CDR2 YFSETQ. The CDR3 is made up of 16 amino acids. The germline V and J ends were trimmed by 0 bases and 4 bases, with 16 bases remaining between them. The CDR3 loop is CASSLAPQTASYGYTF. Written as DNA, the CDR3 is TGCGCCAGCAGCTTGGCACCCCAGACAGCTAGCTATGGCTACACCTTC.

The chain carries TRBV27 and TRBJ1-1, with D hard to call. This CDR3 region has 13 residues. Between the trimmed V and J ends, which lost 2 bases and 5 bases, there was a span of 9 bases. CDR1 MNHEY and CDR2 SMNVEV come from the germline V gene (reference sequence). The CDR3 sequence is CASSLAPGTEAFF. The CDR3, as DNA: TGTGCCAGCAGTTTAGCCCCGGGGACTGAAGCTTTCTTT.

The chain couples TRBV23-1 to TRBJ1-1, with D possibly matching TRBD1 (6 bases). TRBV23-1 is classed as an ORF, of uncertain function. This CDR3 has 14 amino acids. V was clipped by 2 bases and J by 1 base, with 8 bases between them. The CDR3 region is CASSQGQTNTEAFF. CDR3 DNA sequence: TGCGCCAGCAGTCAAGGACAGACGAACACTGAAGCTTTCTTT.

The chain couples TRBV12-5 to TRBJ2-1, with D uncertain. Trimming cost V 0 bases and J 6 bases, with 15 bases left between them. The CDR3 consists of 16 residues. Per germline, CDR1 LGHNT and CDR2 FRNRAP. CDR3: CASGLVDFGNINEQFF. In DNA form, the CDR3 reads TGTGCTAGTGGTTTGGTCGACTTCGGAAACATCAATGAGCAGTTCTTC.

The chain joins TRBV19 to TRBJ1-6; D gene ambiguous. CDR3 length equals 16 residues. Per the germline V gene, CDR1 is LNHDA and CDR2 is SQIVND (reference sequence). The V end lost 3 bases, the J end lost 6 bases, and 15 bases lay between the germline ends. CDR3 sequence (DNA): TGTGCCAGTAGTATTCGGGTCGGCAGAGTTAATTCACCCCTCCACTTT. It yields the protein CASSIRVGRVNSPLHF. Drawing the rest from reference TRBV19 and TRBJ1-6, the complete variable domain is DGGITQSPKYLFRKEGQNVTLSCEQNLNHDAMYWYRQDPGQGLRLIYYSQIVNDFQKGDIAEGYSVSREKKESFPLTVTSAQKNPTAFYLCASSIRVGRVNSPLHFGNGTRLTVT.